The next 12 T cell receptor beta chains were all read from a single sample in a study of memory B cells and T cells in multiple sclerosis. Separate sequencing covered autoproliferating (CFSE-dim) and non-proliferating (CFSE-high) T cells from stimulus-free culture. Cultures began with about 45 million CFSE-labeled PBMCs, unstimulated for 6 to 7 days, with replicate wells pooled. The antigens for these receptors are not known. Sequenced by immunoSEQ multiplex PCR; TCRdb stores in-frame clones only, minus some. The sample gives about 42,000 clones, approximately 80% of which show up once; 0.9% to 1.3% is in the top ten. Sequenced sample: PBMCs from blood kept in culture. Receptor source: a human donor with multiple sclerosis.

V gene TRBV19 combines with J gene TRBJ1-5; no reliable D call. The CDR3 sequence is 13 residues long. Germline CDR1 reads LNHDA; CDR2 reads SQIVND (reference sequence). Trimming took 3 bases from V and 3 from J, leaving 6 bases between them. The chain's CDR3 is CASSMTHNQPQHF. CDR3 in DNA: TGTGCCAGTAGTATGACACACAATCAGCCCCAGCATTTT.

This CDR3 reads CASSPTGGKEAFF. The CDR3 bases are TGTGCCAGCAGCCCTACAGGGGGTAAGGAAGCTTTCTTT. This sequence joins TRBV11-2 and TRBJ1-1; 8 bases fit TRBD1. CDR1 is SGHAT, CDR2 FQNNGV, per germline. This CDR3 spans 13 amino acids. The V and J ends lost 5 bases and 8 bases, in that order; junction bases with no gene match: 7. Based on the CDR3 plus reference TRBV11-2 and TRBJ1-1, the full variable domain is EAGVAQSPRYKIIEKRQSVAFWCNPISGHATLYWYQQILGQGPKLLIQFQNNGVVDDSQLPKDRFSAERLKGVDSTLKIQPAKLEDSAVYLCASSPTGGKEAFFGQGTRLTVV.

Only a few counts were recorded for this clone. The rearrangement uses TRBV27 and TRBJ2-3; perhaps TRBD1 as D (6 bases). Germline CDR1 and CDR2: MNHEY and SMNVEV (reference sequence). The CDR3 has 19 amino acids. V gave up 4 bases and J gave up 0 bases, with 23 bases separating them. The CDR3 coding sequence is TGTGCCAGCAGTTCTCCCTTGTCATGGGACACCTCTAGCACAGATACGCAGTATTTT. It translates to CASSSPLSWDTSSTDTQYF.

The chain combines TRBV2 with TRBJ1-4; no clear D gene. CDR1 and CDR2 (germline): SNHLY, FYNNEI. V was clipped by 2 bases and J by 10 bases, with 11 bases between them. The CDR3 runs 13 residues. CDR3 coding DNA: TGTGCCAGCAGTGAAAGGGCCCCGGGAAAACTGTTTTTT. Its protein product is CASSERAPGKLFF.

About this clone itself: At one end the junction does not follow the germline gene, possibly because of a read error. This sequence joins TRBV19 and TRBJ1-5; D is possibly TRBD1 (5 bases). In germline, CDR1 is LNHDA, CDR2 SQIVND (reference sequence). This CDR3 is 12 amino acids long. CDR3 sequence reads: CASTGFNRPQHF. The CDR3 DNA is TGTGCCAGTACAGGGTTCAATCGGCCCCAGCATTTT.

The V call is TRBV5-8, the J call TRBJ2-1, with 7 bases matching TRBD1. Germline values: CDR1 SGHTS, CDR2 YDEGEE. V was clipped by 3 bases and J by 5 bases; unmatched bases: 8. This CDR3 spans 15 amino acids. CDR3: CASSSDRAFHNEQFF. Here the CDR3 DNA reads TGTGCCAGCAGCTCAGACAGGGCCTTCCACAATGAGCAGTTCTTC.

The V and J genes are TRBV5-1 and TRBJ2-1; maybe TRBD2 (6 bases). V was cut by 2 bases and J by 8 bases, with 23 bases left in between. This CDR3 is 17 amino acids long. From germline, CDR1 is SGHRS and CDR2 YFSETQ. The DNA of the CDR3 is TGCGCCAGCAGCTTCGGACTATCACCTCCTCGGGGATATGAGCAGTTCTTC. It yields the protein CASSFGLSPPRGYEQFF.

V and J are TRBV19 and TRBJ2-3; either TRBD1 or TRBD2 may supply D (6 bases each). This CDR3 is built from 16 residues. V shed 7 bases and J shed 5 bases, with 22 bases lying between them. Per germline, CDR1 LNHDA and CDR2 SQIVND (reference sequence). The CDR3 coding sequence is TGTGCCAGTAAAGGGGGGTGGACAGAGGTTGGAGATACGCAGTATTTT. Protein sequence: CASKGGWTEVGDTQYF.

This clone appeared a few times. This CDR3 is CASRTIRDSTYNEQFF. CDR3 in DNA: TGTGCCAGCAGGACGATCCGGGACAGCACCTACAATGAGCAGTTCTTC. The genes are TRBV11-2 and TRBJ2-1; 7 nucleotides agree with TRBD1. CDR1 and CDR2 (germline): SGHAT, FQNNGV. V lost 6 bases and J lost 2; bases outside the gene matches: 10. This CDR3 is built from 16 residues.

This clone was observed a few times. V and J are TRBV6-6 and TRBJ2-7, with D uncertain. V dropped 0 bases and J dropped 0 bases, with 6 bases sitting between them. Germline lookup yields CDR1 MNHNY and CDR2 SVGAGI (reference sequence). This CDR3 is 14 amino acids long. DNA of the CDR3: TGTGCCAGCAGTTACTCGTTAGGCTCCTACGAGCAGTACTTC. It yields the protein CASSYSLGSYEQYF.

The chain recombines TRBV5-8 with TRBJ1-2, with a possible D match to TRBD1 (6 bases). V was clipped by 0 bases and J by 8 bases, with 11 bases between them. This CDR3 comprises 13 residues. CDR1 is SGHTS and CDR2 is YDEGEE in the germline V gene. CDR3 sequence: CASSLGGPEGYTF. The CDR3 nucleotides read TGTGCCAGCAGCTTGGGGGGGCCGGAGGGCTACACCTTC.

The chain is built from TRBV2 and TRBJ2-5, with 7 bases fitting TRBD2. Germline CDR1 reads SNHLY; CDR2 reads FYNNEI. This CDR3 has 13 amino acids. The V gene end was trimmed by 4 bases and the J gene end by 1 base; junction bases not matched to a gene: 0. Here the CDR3 DNA reads TGTGCCAGCAGTGGGGGGGGCCAAGAGACCCAGTACTTC. This sequence encodes CASSGGGQETQYF.